Each of the 5 T cell receptor beta chains below was sequenced from the same sample in a study of blood T cell repertoires in COVID-19. TCRdb's table, derived via immunoSEQ multiplex PCR, lists solely in-frame clones and lacks some. The sample shows hundreds of thousands of clones, around 89% of them seen only once. The specimen was peripheral blood. These receptors originate from a woman aged 45 to 65 with COVID-19, enrolled during active disease.

The V gene is TRBV27, the J gene TRBJ1-6; D is ambiguous. CDR3 length: 14 amino acids. V lost 3 bases and J 7 bases, leaving 10 bases between the germline ends. Germline CDR1 is MNHEY and CDR2 is SMNVEV (reference sequence). CDR3 loop: CASSFGSGNSPLHF. The CDR3 nucleotides are TGTGCCAGCAGTTTCGGCTCAGGAAATTCACCCCTCCACTTT.

The chain couples TRBV2 to TRBJ2-1, with D possibly TRBD1 on 5 matching bases. The V and J ends lost 2 bases and 0 bases respectively, with 8 bases between them. This CDR3 region has 15 residues. Germline-derived CDR1 and CDR2 are SNHLY and FYNNEI. CDR3: CASSETGLSYNEQFF. CDR3 bases: TGTGCCAGCAGTGAAACAGGCCTCTCCTACAATGAGCAGTTCTTC.

The chain employs TRBV30 and TRBJ2-3; 11 nucleotides match TRBD1. V lost 1 base, J lost 4 bases, and 4 bases stayed unmatched. Germline V gives CDR1 GTSNPN, CDR2 SVGIG (reference sequence). This CDR3 comprises 15 residues. The DNA for the CDR3 is TGTGCCTGGAGTGAGTGGGGACAGGGGGCAGATACGCAGTATTTT. The encoded protein is CAWSEWGQGADTQYF.

This chain connects TRBV3-1 (or the pseudogene TRBV3-2) to TRBJ1-1, with D hard to call. Per germline, CDR1 LGHDT and CDR2 YNNKEL (reference sequence). The CDR3 spans 12 residues. Trimming took off 4 bases at V and 10 bases at J, with 13 bases between the two ends. The DNA for the CDR3 is TGTGCCAGCAGCCTTGGTGTTTCGGGAGCTTTCTTT. Amino acid sequence: CASSLGVSGAFF.

The table lists this clone with a few counts. The chain joins TRBV6-5 to TRBJ2-7; 7 positions agree with TRBD2. Germline lookup yields CDR1 MNHEY and CDR2 SVGAGI. J was trimmed by 6 bases and V by 11 bases; bases with no gene match: 10. There are 12 residues in the CDR3. CDR3 bases: TGTGCCTCTCAAAAAGGCGGGGGCGAGCAGTACTTC. As protein: CASQKGGGEQYF.